This paragraph reports one T cell receptor beta chain. Its specificity is unknown. These data belong to a study of T cell responses to AZD1222 COVID-19 vaccine. The CDR3 is made up of 18 amino acids. The junction had 12 bases not matched to a gene; V was cut back by 3 bases and J by 4 bases. CDR1 is SGHVS and CDR2 is FNYEAQ in the germline V gene. The data were produced by immunoSEQ multiplex PCR, yet TCRdb's version contains in-frame clones alone and is incomplete. Of nearly 110,000 clones listed, roughly 90% are singletons. Study findings and constraints: Per reports, nearly half of all spike-specific TCRs target regions that are unmutated in variants. Increases in Spike-specific TCR breadth and depth were seen after two AZD1222 doses. Baseline seropositives among AZD1222 recipients totaled only 6 or 7.

The chain carries TRBV7-6 and TRBJ2-1; TRBD2 agrees at 10 bases. Sample: peripheral blood, taken on day 0 of AZD1222 vaccination. The receptor was isolated from an adult in good health. CDR3 sequence reads: CASSFNPSGSRIYNEQFF. Here the CDR3 DNA reads TGTGCCAGCAGCTTCAACCCTAGCGGGAGTCGGATATACAATGAGCAGTTCTTC.